Each of the 3 T cell receptor beta chains below was sequenced from the same sample in a study of shared clonotypes between healthy human individuals. Naive CD8 cells, CD45RO-negative and positively selected for CCR7, excluded terminally differentiated effector memory CD45RA+ cells. Repertoires were generated with immunoSEQ multiplex PCR, while TCRdb's copy carries only in-frame clones and drops some. Among about 2.1 million clones listed, roughly 95% were seen once. Sequenced material: naive CD8+ T cells from PBMCs. These receptors originate from a man aged 18-30 years in good health. Some clones in this sample may be carry-over from other donors' samples.

The genes are TRBV5-1 and TRBJ2-2; the match to TRBD1 covers 10 bases. Germline V CDR1 and CDR2: SGHRS, YFSETQ. Trimming removed 4 bases from V and 7 bases from J; junction bases left unmatched: 7. The CDR3 is made up of 15 amino acids. The CDR3 DNA reads TGCGCCAGCAGCCAGACAGGGGGCCAAGGCGGGGAGCTGTTTTTT. Translating gives CASSQTGGQGGELFF.

This clone was found once. The rearrangement links TRBV7-6 to TRBJ2-2; D is perhaps TRBD1 or TRBD2 (5 bases each). Trimming stripped 6 bases from V and 5 bases from J, with 16 bases between. The V gene's germline CDR1 is SGHVS and CDR2 FNYEAQ. The CDR3 extends over 15 amino acids. Here the CDR3 reads CASRGRAPGTGELFF. Here the CDR3 DNA reads TGTGCCAGCAGGGGACGGGCCCCGGGAACCGGGGAGCTGTTTTTT.

V usage is TRBV19 and J usage is TRBJ2-5; D unclear. Germline CDR1 reads LNHDA; CDR2 reads SQIVND (reference sequence). Trimming pared 4 bases from V and 1 base from J, leaving 13 bases between. This CDR3 is 15 amino acids long. CDR3 sequence reads: CASSTRPPPQETQYF. The CDR3 DNA follows: TGTGCCAGTAGTACCCGACCGCCTCCCCAAGAGACCCAGTACTTC.